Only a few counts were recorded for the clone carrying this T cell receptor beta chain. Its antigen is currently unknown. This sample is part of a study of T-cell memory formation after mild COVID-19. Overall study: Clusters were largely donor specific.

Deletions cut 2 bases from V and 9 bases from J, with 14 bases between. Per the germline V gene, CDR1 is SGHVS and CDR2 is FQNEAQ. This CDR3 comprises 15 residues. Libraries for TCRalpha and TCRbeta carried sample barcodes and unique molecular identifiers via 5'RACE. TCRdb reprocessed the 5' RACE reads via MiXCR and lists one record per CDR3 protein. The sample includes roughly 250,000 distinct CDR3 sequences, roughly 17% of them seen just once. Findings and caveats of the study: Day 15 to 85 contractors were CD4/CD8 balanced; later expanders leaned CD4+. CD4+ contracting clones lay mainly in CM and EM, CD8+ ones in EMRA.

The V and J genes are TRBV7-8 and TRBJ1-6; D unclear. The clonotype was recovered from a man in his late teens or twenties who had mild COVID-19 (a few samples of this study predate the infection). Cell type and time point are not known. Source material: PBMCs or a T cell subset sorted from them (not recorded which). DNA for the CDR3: TGTGCCAGCAGCTTAACCCGGACGAGGAGTTCACCCCTCCACTTT. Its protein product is CASSLTRTRSSPLHF. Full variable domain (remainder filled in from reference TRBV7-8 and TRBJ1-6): GAGVSQSPRYKVAKRGQDVALRCDPISGHVSLFWYQQALGQGPEFLTYFQNEAQLDKSGLPSDRFFAERPEGSVSTLKIQRTQQEDSAVYLCASSLTRTRSSPLHFGNGTRLTVT.